This T cell receptor beta chain was captured in a study of cytomegalovirus exposure and HLA in healthy donors. Vbeta (60) and Jbeta (13) primers were used in the PCR. Clones were sequenced by immunoSEQ multiplex PCR, and TCRdb holds only the in-frame ones, with some missing. Its table lists 90,000 to 100,000 clones. As concerns this clone: No antigen is known for it.

Study-level points and caveats: Accurate prediction of HLA-A and HLA-B alleles (for most subjects) was reportedly achieved from TCR beta sequences. Later examination showed HLA-associated TCR beta chains had greater clonal expansion than equally common others. Cytomegalovirus status was reportedly diagnosed by the classifier with high specificity and sensitivity.

The receptor's source is a woman aged 25 to 39 in good health and CMV-seronegative. The specimen was PBMCs.

The CDR3 nucleotides are TGTGCCAGCAGCTCCTGGGGGAGGGGGAATACTGAAGCTTTCTTT. Translation gives CASSSWGRGNTEAFF. V usage is TRBV11-2 and J usage is TRBJ1-1, with D possibly TRBD1 on 6 matching bases. Germline-derived CDR1 and CDR2 are SGHAT and FQNNGV. The length of the CDR3 is 15 residues. Trimming left V 4 bases short and J 5 bases short, with 17 bases between.